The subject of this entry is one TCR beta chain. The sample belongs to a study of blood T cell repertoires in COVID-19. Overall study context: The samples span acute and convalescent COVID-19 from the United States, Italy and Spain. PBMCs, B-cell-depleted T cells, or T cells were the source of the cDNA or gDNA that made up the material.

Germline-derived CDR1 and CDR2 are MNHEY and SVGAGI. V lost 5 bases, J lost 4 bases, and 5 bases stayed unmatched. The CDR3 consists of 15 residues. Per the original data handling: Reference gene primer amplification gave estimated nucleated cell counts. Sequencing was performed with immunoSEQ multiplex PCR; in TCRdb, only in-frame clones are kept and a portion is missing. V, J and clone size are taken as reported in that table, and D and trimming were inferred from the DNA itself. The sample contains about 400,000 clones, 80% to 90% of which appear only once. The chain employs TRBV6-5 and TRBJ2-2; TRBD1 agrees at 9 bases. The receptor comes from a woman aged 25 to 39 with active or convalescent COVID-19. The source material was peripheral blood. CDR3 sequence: CASSKQGAATGELFF. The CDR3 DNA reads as TGTGCCAGCAGTAAACAGGGGGCTGCCACCGGGGAGCTGTTTTTT.